The present T cell receptor (beta chain) was sequenced within a study of shared clonotypes between healthy human individuals. Study as a whole: Researchers drew samples from a couple of women and a few men aged 18 to 49.

Concerning this clone: Its antigen is as yet unknown.

Germline CDR1 reads MNHNY; CDR2 reads SVGAGI (reference sequence). The ends were cut back, 5 bases at V and 0 bases at J, with 8 bases in the middle. There are 13 residues in the CDR3. General study points: At large depth, rarefaction still showed sorted-subset sequencing to be incomplete. Estimated richness was generally greater in naive than memory subsets.

The study separated CD4+ cells into CD45RA+ naive and CD45RA-negative memory subsets. Using immunoSEQ multiplex PCR, the repertoire was profiled, and TCRdb retains in-frame clones only, with some absent. In the table there are more than 1.2 million clones, roughly 98.5% of which are singletons. This sequence was found in a man in his thirties or forties in good health. The sample consisted of naive CD4+ T cells sorted from blood. Subset of the sample: CD45RA+ positively selected. The chain employs TRBV6-6 and TRBJ2-7; D is uncertain. The CDR3 nucleotides are TGTGCCAGCAGTGGGCAGTACTCCTACGAGCAGTACTTC. Protein: CASSGQYSYEQYF.